This entry lists 2 T cell receptor beta chains sequenced from one sample in a study of blood T cell repertoires in COVID-19. Assay: immunoSEQ multiplex PCR; the TCRdb copy retains only in-frame clones and omits some. Of 160,000 or so clones listed, over 75% are singletons. The material sequenced was peripheral blood. Receptors originate from a human donor in a cohort sampled during active COVID-19.

The V gene is TRBV11-2, the J gene TRBJ2-2; perhaps TRBD2 as D (6 bases). Per germline, CDR1 SGHAT and CDR2 FQNNGV. The CDR3 totals 14 residues. Deletions cut 6 bases from V and 5 bases from J, with 13 bases between. This CDR3 is CASRGLPGTGELFF. For the CDR3, the DNA is TGTGCCAGCAGGGGACTCCCTGGGACCGGGGAGCTGTTTTTT.

This clone was recorded only once. This rearrangement joins TRBV12-3 or TRBV12-4 to TRBJ1-1; maybe TRBD1 (5 bases). V was pared by 5 bases and J by 6 bases, with 13 bases between. There are 13 residues in the CDR3. CDR3 sequence reads: CASSARVGPEAFF. The CDR3 bases are TGTGCCAGCAGTGCCAGGGTCGGGCCTGAAGCTTTCTTT.